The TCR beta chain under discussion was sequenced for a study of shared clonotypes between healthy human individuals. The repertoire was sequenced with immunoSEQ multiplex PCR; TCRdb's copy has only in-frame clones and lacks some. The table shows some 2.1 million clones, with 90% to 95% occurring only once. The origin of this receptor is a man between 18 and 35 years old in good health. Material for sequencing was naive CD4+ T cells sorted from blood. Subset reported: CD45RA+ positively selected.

CDR3 in DNA: TGTGCCAGCAGCTCGCCTCAGACAGGAGGGAACACCGGGGAGCTGTTTTTT. Its translation: CASSSPQTGGNTGELFF. The chain has TRBV5-4 and TRBJ2-2; TRBD1 is a possible D gene (6 bases). Per germline, CDR1 SGHNT and CDR2 YYREEE (reference sequence). The V gene lost 3 bases and the J gene lost 1 base, with 16 bases spanning the gap. CDR3 length: 17 amino acids.